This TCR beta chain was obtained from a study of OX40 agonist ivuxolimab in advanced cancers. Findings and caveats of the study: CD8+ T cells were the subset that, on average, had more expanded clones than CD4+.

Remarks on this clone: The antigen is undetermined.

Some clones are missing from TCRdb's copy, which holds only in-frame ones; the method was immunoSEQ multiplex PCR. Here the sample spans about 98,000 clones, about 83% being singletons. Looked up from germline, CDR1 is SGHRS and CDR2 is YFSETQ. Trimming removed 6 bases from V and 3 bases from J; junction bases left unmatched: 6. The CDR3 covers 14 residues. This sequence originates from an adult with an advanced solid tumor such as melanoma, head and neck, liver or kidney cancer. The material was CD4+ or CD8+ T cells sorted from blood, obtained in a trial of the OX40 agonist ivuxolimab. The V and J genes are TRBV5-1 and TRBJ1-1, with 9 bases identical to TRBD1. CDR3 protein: CASKGQGVDTEAFF. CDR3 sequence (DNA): TGCGCCAGCAAGGGACAGGGCGTAGACACTGAAGCTTTCTTT.